Listed below are T cell receptor beta chains from one sample, sequenced in a study of T cell repertoires in cytomegalovirus infection. These receptors' targets are unknown. One entry per CDR3 protein, called by TCRdb with MiXCR from the reads. The sample holds approximately 990,000 distinct CDR3 sequences; approximately 30% are singletons and the top ten take roughly 13%. The sequenced sample was cultured CD8+ T cells from PBMCs, obtained from culture after CMV antigen stimulation. The origin of the receptors is a human donor in good health (CMV status not recorded). Some clones in this sample may be carry-over from other donors' samples. Each CDR3 is given with its conserved first and last residue. Fields, in order: J gene, D gene, clone size, V gene, CDR3 DNA, CDR3 protein. The D gene is left open where the match is weak. Only some rows state a clone size, as once, few, many or a class for expanded clones.

>TRBJ2-3|.|.|TRBV6-2/TRBV6-3
TGTGCCAGCAGTAGTACCCACCCCACAGATACGCAGTATTTT
CASSSTHPTDTQYF
>TRBJ2-3|TRBD1|.|TRBV6-5
TGTGCCAGCTTTGGTGAGGGGGCTCAGTATTTT
CASFGEGAQYF
>TRBJ1-1|.|few|TRBV6-1
TGTGCCAGCAGTGAATACGGACTTTGGACTGAAGCTTTCTTT
CASSEYGLWTEAFF
>TRBJ2-1|.|few|TRBV20-1
TGCAGTGCTAGAGCGGCGGGTTCCTACAATGAGCAGTTCTTC
CSARAAGSYNEQFF
>TRBJ2-2|TRBD1|many|TRBV7-3
TGTGCCAGCAGCTTAACAGGGGGACAGGGAGACACCGGGGAGCTGTTTTTT
CASSLTGGQGDTGELFF
>TRBJ1-2|TRBD1|.|TRBV5-5
TGTGCCAGCAGCTTGGCCAACAGGGGCTATGGCTACACCTTC
CASSLANRGYGYTF
>TRBJ1-1|TRBD1|.|TRBV7-9
TGTGCCAGCAGCCCCAGGACAGGGGTAGGTGAAGCTTTCTTT
CASSPRTGVGEAFF
>TRBJ2-1|.|few|TRBV7-9
TGTGCCAGCAGCTTTTCTGTTCGATCCTCTTCCTACAATGAGCAGTTCTTC
CASSFSVRSSSYNEQFF
>TRBJ2-2|TRBD1|.|TRBV7-8
TGTGCCAGCAGCCCCGGTTGGGGGACAGGGACCGGGGAGCTGTTTTTT
CASSPGWGTGTGELFF
>TRBJ2-3|.|many|TRBV7-2
TGTGCCAGCAGCCCCCCTAGCACAGATACGCAGTATTTT
CASSPPSTDTQYF
>TRBJ2-1|TRBD2|once|TRBV4-1
TGCGCCAGCAGCCCAACCGTCCTAGCGGGAGCCTATAATGAGCAGTTCTTC
CASSPTVLAGAYNEQFF
>TRBJ2-3|TRBD2|.|TRBV19
TGTGCCAGTAGTATGGGTCTAGCGGGCACAGATACGCAGTATTTT
CASSMGLAGTDTQYF
>TRBJ2-6|.|few|TRBV20-1
TGCAGTGCAAAGTATGGAGCAAACTCTGGGGCCAACGTCCTGACTTTC
CSAKYGANSGANVLTF
>TRBJ2-1|.|.|TRBV4-1
TGCGCCAGCAGCCAAGACGAGGGTTTCTACAATGAGCAGTTCTTC
CASSQDEGFYNEQFF
>TRBJ1-2|TRBD1|few|TRBV7-3
TGTGCCAGCAGCTTTCTACAGGGGGCGGATGGCTACACCTTC
CASSFLQGADGYTF
>TRBJ1-1|TRBD1|.|TRBV28
TGTGCCAGCAAGCACAGGGGTGCCACTGAAGCTTTCTTT
CASKHRGATEAFF
>TRBJ2-7|TRBD2|few|TRBV10-1
TGCGCCAGCAGTGAGGGGACTAGGAGGGAGCAGTACTTC
CASSEGTRREQYF
>TRBJ2-3|TRBD1|.|TRBV7-3
TGTGCCAGCAGCTCCGCCGGGACAGCGGTTTTT
CASSSAGTAVF
>TRBJ1-6|.|.|TRBV13
TGTGCCAGCAGCTACATCGACCGTGCCAACATATTCTATAATTCACCCCTCCACTTT
CASSYIDRANIFYNSPLHF
>TRBJ1-4|TRBD1|few|TRBV7-9
TGTGCCAGCAGCTCCACCCGGGACAGATCTGCAACTAATGAAAAACTGTTTTTT
CASSSTRDRSATNEKLFF
>TRBJ1-2|.|few|TRBV12-3/TRBV12-4
TGTGCCAGCAGTTTAGGAACAAATTACTATGGCTACACCTTC
CASSLGTNYYGYTF
>TRBJ2-1|TRBD1|many|TRBV7-6
TGTGCCAGCAGCTCCCGGGACAGCTACAATGAGCAGTTCTTC
CASSSRDSYNEQFF
>TRBJ1-2|.|.|TRBV5-4
TGTGCCAGCAGCTTGGTACAGACAAATAACTATGGCTACACCTTC
CASSLVQTNNYGYTF
>TRBJ1-1|.|.|TRBV28
TGTGCCAGCAGTTTGGTTCGGACGGATGAAGCTTTCTTT
CASSLVRTDEAFF
>TRBJ2-7|.|.|TRBV6-1
TGTGCCAGCAGTCCAGGGGACGGACCCTACGAGCAGTACTTC
CASSPGDGPYEQYF
>TRBJ2-3|.|.|TRBV7-9
TGTGCCAGCAGTACGGACGGGACGTGGAATTTTGGTAGCACAGATACGCAGTATTTT
CASSTDGTWNFGSTDTQYF
>TRBJ2-2|TRBD2|.|TRBV7-6
TGTGCCAGCAGGCGGGGGATGGGGGACACCGGGGAGCTGTTTTTT
CASRRGMGDTGELFF
>TRBJ2-3|.|few|TRBV7-9
TGTGCCAGCAGCCCCGGACCGGGACACCTCACAGATACGCAGTATTTT
CASSPGPGHLTDTQYF
>TRBJ2-3|.|few|TRBV27
TGTGCCAGCAGTCCGGGGGGCTTAACAGATACGCAGTATTTT
CASSPGGLTDTQYF
>TRBJ1-1|.|few|TRBV6-5
TGTGCCGGGAGACGGAGGCCAGACACTGAAGCTTTCTTT
CAGRRRPDTEAFF
>TRBJ2-3|TRBD2|.|TRBV19
TGTGCCAGTAGTTCCGACGCGGGGGGCCCAGATACGCAGTATTTT
CASSSDAGGPDTQYF
>TRBJ2-3|.|few|TRBV2
TGTGCCAGCAGTCCCCGTGGCATAGATACGCAGTATTTT
CASSPRGIDTQYF
>TRBJ1-2|TRBD1|few|TRBV12-3/TRBV12-4
TGTGCCAGCAGTTTCCCCGGACAGGGACACTATGGCTACACCTTC
CASSFPGQGHYGYTF
>TRBJ1-2|.|few|TRBV7-4
TGTGCCACCGGGCAGGGCGAGGGCTACACCTTC
CATGQGEGYTF
>TRBJ2-1|.|many|TRBV6-5
TGTGCCAGCAGAAGGGGGTACGAGCAGTTCTTC
CASRRGYEQFF
>TRBJ2-5|TRBD2|.|TRBV7-6
TGTGCCAGCAGCTTAGTCCTTCTGAGCGGGGGGGAAGAGACCCAGTACTTC
CASSLVLLSGGEETQYF
>TRBJ2-3|TRBD1|.|TRBV4-3
TGCGCCAGCAGCCAGCCGGGACAGAGCACAGATACGCAGTATTTT
CASSQPGQSTDTQYF
>TRBJ2-3|TRBD2|many|TRBV7-8
TGTGCCAGCAGCTTAGATCTAGCGGGGAAATATAGCACAGATACGCAGTATTTT
CASSLDLAGKYSTDTQYF
>TRBJ2-2|TRBD2|many|TRBV7-8
TGTGCCAGCAGTCCCGGGACTAGCGGGGAGAACACCGGGGAGCTGTTTTTT
CASSPGTSGENTGELFF
>TRBJ1-1|.|few|TRBV20-1
TGCAGTGCCCCTAGCGGTGGGGTAGGGAACACTGAAGCTTTCTTT
CSAPSGGVGNTEAFF
>TRBJ2-3|TRBD2|many|TRBV7-9
TGTGCCAGCAGCTACCCGGGACTAGCTAAAGATACGCAGTATTTT
CASSYPGLAKDTQYF
>TRBJ1-1|.|.|TRBV7-2
TGTGCCAGCAGCCCGGGTATCAGCGAAGCTTTCTTT
CASSPGISEAFF
>TRBJ2-5|.|.|TRBV6-5
TGTGCCAGCAGGACCCACAGGCTCCAAGTGACCCAGTACTTC
CASRTHRLQVTQYF
>TRBJ1-5|.|few|TRBV6-6
TGTGCCAGCAGTCATTACGGGGGGGCAAATCAGCCCCAGCATTTT
CASSHYGGANQPQHF
>TRBJ2-2|.|.|TRBV6-5
TGTGCCAGCAGTACTCTGGGGCAGGACGGGGAGCTGTTTTTT
CASSTLGQDGELFF
>TRBJ1-1|.|.|TRBV27
TGTGCCAGCAGACGAGGGGTGACGAACACTGAAGCTTTCTTT
CASRRGVTNTEAFF
>TRBJ2-1|.|few|TRBV28
TGTGCCAGCAGCCTTCTCCGGACCCGTGGCTCCATCTCCTACAATGAGCAGTTCTTC
CASSLLRTRGSISYNEQFF
>TRBJ2-7|.|few|TRBV5-4
TGTGCCAGCAGCTTAGGGGTCTCCGAGCAGTACTTC
CASSLGVSEQYF
>TRBJ2-1|TRBD1|.|TRBV2
TGTGCCAGCAGAGAGTACCGGGACAGGCTGTACAATGAGCAGTTCTTC
CASREYRDRLYNEQFF
>TRBJ2-7|TRBD1|.|TRBV7-9
TGTGCCAGCAGCTTAGCGCTACGACAGGGGGTCACCTACGAGCAGTACTTC
CASSLALRQGVTYEQYF
>TRBJ2-2|.|.|TRBV10-3
TGTGCCATCAGTCCGAGGACTCAGAACACCGGGGAGCTGTTTTTT
CAISPRTQNTGELFF
>TRBJ1-1|.|few|TRBV7-6
TGTGCCAGCAGCCAATTTACAGGGAACACTGAAGCTTTCTTT
CASSQFTGNTEAFF
>TRBJ1-5|.|many|TRBV7-8
TGTGCCAGCAGCGCGCAAGGGTTCAATCAGCCCCAGCATTTT
CASSAQGFNQPQHF
>TRBJ2-1|TRBD1|once|TRBV5-3
TGTGCCAGCAGCCCCGGGACAGGGGGATTACAGGAGCAGTTCTTC
CASSPGTGGLQEQFF
>TRBJ2-7|TRBD2|.|TRBV5-6
TGTGCCAGCAGCTTTAGCGGGGCTGGGTCCTACGAGCAGTACTTC
CASSFSGAGSYEQYF
>TRBJ2-5|TRBD1|.|TRBV28
TGTGCCAGCAGTGTTAGGGGACAGAGAGAGACCCAGTACTTC
CASSVRGQRETQYF
>TRBJ2-5|.|.|TRBV7-1
TGTGCCAGCACCGTAAAGGGGTTGCAAGAGACCCAGTACTTC
CASTVKGLQETQYF